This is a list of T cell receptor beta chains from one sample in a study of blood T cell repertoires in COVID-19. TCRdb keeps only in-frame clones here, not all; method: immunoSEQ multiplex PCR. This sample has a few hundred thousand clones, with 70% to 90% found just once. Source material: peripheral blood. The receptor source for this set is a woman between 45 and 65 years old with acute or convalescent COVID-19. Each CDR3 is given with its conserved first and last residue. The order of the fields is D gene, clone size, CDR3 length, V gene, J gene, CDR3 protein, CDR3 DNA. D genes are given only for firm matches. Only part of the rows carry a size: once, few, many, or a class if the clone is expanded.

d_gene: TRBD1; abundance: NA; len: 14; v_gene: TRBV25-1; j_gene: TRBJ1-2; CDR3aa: CASSEPGTVAGYTF; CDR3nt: TGTGCCAGCAGTGAGCCCGGGACAGTGGCTGGCTACACCTTC
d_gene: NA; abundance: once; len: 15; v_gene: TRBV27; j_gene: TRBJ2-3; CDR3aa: CASTYRGADTDTQYF; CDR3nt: TGTGCCAGCACCTATAGGGGTGCCGATACAGATACGCAGTATTTT
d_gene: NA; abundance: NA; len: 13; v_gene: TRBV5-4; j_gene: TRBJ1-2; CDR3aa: CASTDRGSYGYTF; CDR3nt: TGTGCCAGCACCGATAGGGGGAGCTATGGCTACACCTTC
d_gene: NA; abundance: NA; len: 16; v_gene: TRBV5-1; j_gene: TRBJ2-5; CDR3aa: CASSLGGLKDRETQYF; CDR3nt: TGCGCCAGCAGCTTGGGGGGACTCAAGGATCGAGAGACCCAGTACTTC
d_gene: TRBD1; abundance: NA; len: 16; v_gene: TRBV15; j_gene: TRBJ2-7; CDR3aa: CATSRDPTGLSYEQYF; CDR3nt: TGTGCCACCAGCAGAGATCCGACAGGGCTCTCCTACGAGCAGTACTTC
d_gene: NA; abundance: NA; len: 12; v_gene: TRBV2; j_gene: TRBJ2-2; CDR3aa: CASTLRTGELFF; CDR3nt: TGTGCCAGCACCCTTCGCACCGGGGAGCTGTTTTTT
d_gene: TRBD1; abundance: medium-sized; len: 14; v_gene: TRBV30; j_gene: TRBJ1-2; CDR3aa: CAWSAGGGDYGYTF; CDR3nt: TGTGCCTGGAGTGCAGGGGGCGGGGACTATGGCTACACCTTC
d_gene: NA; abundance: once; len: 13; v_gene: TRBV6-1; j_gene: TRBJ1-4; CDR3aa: CASSERTVEKLFF; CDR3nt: TGTGCCAGCAGTGAAAGGACAGTGGAAAAACTGTTTTTT
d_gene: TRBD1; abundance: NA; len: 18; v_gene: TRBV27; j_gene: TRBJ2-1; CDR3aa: CASSPEGKGAISYNEQFF; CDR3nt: TGTGCCAGCAGCCCTGAGGGGAAGGGGGCGATTTCCTACAATGAGCAGTTCTTC
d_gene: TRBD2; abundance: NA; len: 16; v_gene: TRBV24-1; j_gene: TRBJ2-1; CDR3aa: CATSDFGRGVLNEQFF; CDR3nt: TGTGCCACCAGTGATTTTGGGCGGGGGGTCCTTAATGAGCAGTTCTTC
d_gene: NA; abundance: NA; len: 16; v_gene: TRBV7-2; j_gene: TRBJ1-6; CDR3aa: CASSLNSGMSNSPLHF; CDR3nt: TGTGCCAGCAGCCTCAATTCGGGGATGAGCAATTCACCCCTCCACTTT
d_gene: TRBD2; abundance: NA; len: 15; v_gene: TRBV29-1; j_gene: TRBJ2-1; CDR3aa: CSVEYQAGVGNEQFF; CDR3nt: TGCAGCGTTGAATACCAAGCGGGGGTTGGGAATGAGCAGTTCTTC
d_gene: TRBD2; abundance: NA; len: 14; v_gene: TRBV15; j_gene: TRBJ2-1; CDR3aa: CATSQGLPYNEQFF; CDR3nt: TGTGCCACCAGCCAGGGACTACCTTACAATGAGCAGTTCTTC
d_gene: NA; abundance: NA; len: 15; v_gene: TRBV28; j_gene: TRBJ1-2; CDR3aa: CASTLMGAGLRGYTF; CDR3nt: TGTGCCAGCACTCTAATGGGGGCAGGGCTCCGTGGCTACACCTTC